The present TCR beta chain was sequenced within a study of Graves' ophthalmopathy and Graves' hyperthyroidism (dated by TCRdb to the late 2010s). Some background on the complete study: Peripheral blood samples were taken at the time of initial diagnosis, before any treatment was given. The study used signatures of the TCR beta repertoire to tell Graves' ophthalmopathy apart from Graves' hyperthyroidism and to predict which patients would progress to ophthalmopathy. The 85 to 100 discovery patients were divided at random into training and test sets in a 7:3 ratio. To explore V-J signatures that distinguish ophthalmopathy from hyperthyroidism, a discovery set of about a hundred patients was enrolled, made up of 43 with ophthalmopathy and 57 with stable hyperthyroidism. T-cell repertoires of thyroid tissue and blood were compared in 5 or 6 hyperthyroidism patients. Following sample collection, hyperthyroidism patients were given methimazole at a starting dose of 30 mg daily, and ophthalmopathy patients were given high-dose intravenous methylprednisolone. In total, some 140 blood samples were TCR-sequenced: approximately 40 ophthalmopathy, over 70 hyperthyroidism and roughly 17 hyperthyroidism-to-ophthalmopathy patients. The independent validation cohort included roughly 19 hyperthyroidism patients plus 17 patients who later progressed from hyperthyroidism to ophthalmopathy.

The CDR1 and CDR2 encoded by the germline V gene (reference sequence) are LGHDT and YNNKEL. V sheds 4 bases and J sheds 9 bases, leaving 19 bases between their ends. Including the terminal cysteine and phenylalanine, the CDR3 comprises 14 residues. The kept DNA is CDR3 alone, 42 bases in frame from the first base. Stable hyperthyroidism was defined as no progression to ophthalmopathy within 18 months of follow-up. Hyperthyroidism patients were newly diagnosed, with disease duration under 2 months, and aged 18 to 65 years. Patients with other autoimmune diseases, uncontrolled infections, pregnancy or lactation were excluded. Clinical symptoms, serum thyroxine, TRAb, thyroid ultrasound and orbital computed tomography were used for diagnosis. Ficoll-Paque density gradient centrifugation was used to isolate PBMCs from about 10 ml of fresh peripheral blood. Trizol reagent was used to extract the total RNA, and its quality was then checked on an Agilent 2100 Bioanalyzer.

Concerning this clonotype: What antigen it recognizes has not been identified. Nothing much larger sits one base from this clone, and base qualities are not available.

TCR beta CDR3 regions were amplified from RNA transcripts for repertoire sequencing. The first round of RT-PCR was done with HTBI primers and the Qiagen OneStep RT-PCR kit, and was followed by a second round of multiplex PCR, then size selection and purification. Libraries were sequenced paired-end with 100 bp reads on an Illumina HiSeq2000. The source study handled its data this way. SOAPnuke was used to process the reads, removing any read that contained adapters or uncalled bases, had a mean Phred below 15, or lacked an exact match to the constant primer or identifier. High-quality paired reads were merged with COPE v1.2.5. Unique nucleotide sequences were defined as clonotypes and aligned to IMGT TRB V, D and J references using MiTCR v1.1. The analysis was limited to V-J combinations with a frequency above 0.0001, which together covered 99% to 99.2% of the repertoires. For each V-J combination, a TCR clonal expansion and chaos score was defined as the ratio of F50 clonal expansion to chaos observed in the TCRdist matrix. Welch's t-statistics and random forest were used to reduce features to more than ten V-J combinations, which were fed into a naive Bayes classifier. Thyroid-blood repertoire similarity was quantified with the Morisita-Horn index. TCRdb passed the public sequencing reads through fastp at Q25 and MiXCR, retaining productive beta sequences. All rows with the same CDR3 protein become a single entry with the most common DNA and genes. These V and J calls are TCRdb output, not the study's own analysis. The sample table contains a few hundred thousand distinct CDR3 sequences; only one count was recorded for 15% of them. The ten largest clones add up to 7% of the sample.

Broad study findings and their caveats: No statistical method was used to predetermine the sample size, and group allocation was not hidden from the investigators. Among expanded thyroid clonotypes with frequency above 0.001, most also showed up in blood, which suggests that blood repertoires may reflect the thyroid immune response. Ophthalmopathy was separated from stable hyperthyroidism by the 13-signature model with roughly 87% sensitivity and less than 82% specificity in cross-validation and with 80%/75% in the test set. In validation, the model predicted ophthalmopathy progression with roughly 68% sensitivity and approximately 75% specificity; eleven to twelve predicted patients were CT-confirmed with GO in a median of approximately 6.5 months.

The source material was peripheral blood. The receptor was derived from a woman aged 18-29 years with stable Graves' hyperthyroidism. Donor details come from another sample of the same person, matched by shared clones. The V and J segments used are TRBV3-1 and TRBJ2-7, with TRBD2 perhaps the D gene, on 6 matching bases. DNA sequence: TGTGCCAGCAGCCCCCACTCGGGGGTTGAAGGGCAGTACTTC. This encodes CASSPHSGVEGQYF.